The next 26 T cell receptor beta chains were all read from a single sample in a study of blood T cell repertoires in COVID-19. Assay used: immunoSEQ multiplex PCR; TCRdb lists only in-frame clones, some missing. The sample yields around 150,000 clones, 80% to 90% seen once. Input material: peripheral blood. Receptors originate from a woman in her sixties or seventies with active COVID-19.

In the case of this clone: In the same sample, other DNA sequences code for this CDR3. The chain combines TRBV28 with TRBJ1-5; D is undetermined. V was cut by 5 bases and J by 5 bases, with 7 bases left in between. CDR3 length: 12 residues. Per germline, CDR1 MDHEN and CDR2 SYDVKM. The CDR3 DNA reads as TGTGCCAGCAGTCCCCCGGATCAGCCCCAGCATTTT. Translated: CASSPPDQPQHF.

This sequence joins TRBV5-1 and TRBJ2-3, with TRBD2 identical over 8 bases. The CDR3 has 15 residues. Germline V gene sequence: CDR1 SGHRS, CDR2 YFSETQ. The V gene end was trimmed by 3 bases and the J gene end by 2 bases; junction bases not matched to a gene: 5. As DNA, the CDR3 is TGCGCCAGCAGCTGGAGCGGGAGACTCACAGATACGCAGTATTTT. Translated, it gives CASSWSGRLTDTQYF.

V and J are TRBV13 and TRBJ2-2; 8 bases are shared with TRBD2. CDR1 is PRHDT and CDR2 is FYEKMQ in the germline V gene (reference sequence). V lost 3 bases, J lost 7 bases, and 7 bases stayed unmatched. This CDR3 contains 15 residues. The CDR3 is CASSFPTSDNGELFF. CDR3 nucleotide sequence: TGTGCCAGCAGCTTCCCGACTAGCGATAACGGGGAGCTGTTTTTT. The whole variable domain, filled in from reference TRBV13 and TRBJ2-2, reads AAGVIQSPRHLIKEKRETATLKCYPIPRHDTVYWYQQGPGQDPQFLISFYEKMQSDKGSIPDRFSAQQFSDYHSELNMSSLELGDSALYFCASSFPTSDNGELFFGEGSRLTVL.

The V gene is TRBV20-1, the J gene TRBJ1-5; D unresolved. With 3 bases removed from V and 0 bases from J, the gap between germline ends came to 9 bases. CDR3 size: 14 residues. The germline gives CDR1 DFQATT, CDR2 SNEGSKA (reference sequence). CDR3 coding DNA: TGCAGTGCTAGTACCAGGTTTAGCAATCAGCCCCAGCATTTT. It is translated as CSASTRFSNQPQHF.

The J gene is TRBJ2-5, the V gene TRBV27; 9 nucleotides agree with TRBD2. With 5 bases clipped from V and 3 bases from J, the junction kept 10 bases outside the gene matches. Germline lookup yields CDR1 MNHEY and CDR2 SMNVEV (reference sequence). CDR3 size: 16 residues. This chain's CDR3 is CASSIWPIAGEETQYF. The CDR3 DNA reads TGTGCCAGCAGTATATGGCCCATAGCGGGAGAAGAGACCCAGTACTTC.

The CDR3, as DNA: TGTGCCAGCAGCCCTACTGGGGGGGGCATAGGCGCTGGGGCCAACGTCCTGACTTTC. Encoded protein: CASSPTGGGIGAGANVLTF. This chain connects TRBV4-2 to TRBJ2-6; D is possibly TRBD2 (7 bases). The V and J ends lost 4 bases and 2 bases respectively, with 21 bases between them. The CDR3 extends over 19 amino acids. Germline V CDR1 and CDR2: LGHNA, YNFKEQ.

J is TRBJ1-1 and V is TRBV5-6; tentatively, D is TRBD1 (5 bases). Trimming left V 0 bases short and J 7 bases short, with 13 bases between. CDR3 size: 14 residues. Germline V gives CDR1 SGHDT, CDR2 YYEEEE. The CDR3 DNA sequence: TGTGCCAGCAGCTTGGGACAGCTCCTGGATGAAGCTTTCTTT. Translation: CASSLGQLLDEAFF.

This clone was counted once. V is TRBV4-2 and J is TRBJ1-2; perhaps TRBD1 as D (5 bases). The germline CDR1 and CDR2 sequences are LGHNA and YNFKEQ. CDR3 length: 15 residues. V lost 0 bases and J 5 bases, leaving 13 bases between the germline ends. Written as DNA, the CDR3 is TGTGCCAGCAGCCAAGATCAGGGTGGAGCTTATGGCTACACCTTC. Its protein product is CASSQDQGGAYGYTF.

The chain joins TRBV6-9 to TRBJ2-1; 11 bases align to TRBD2. The length of the CDR3 is 14 residues. With V trimmed by 4 bases and J by 8 bases, 4 bases remained unmatched. CDR1 MNHGY and CDR2 SVAAGI come from the germline V gene. CDR3 in amino acids: CASSLAGGTDEQFF. The CDR3 coding sequence is TGTGCCAGCAGTTTAGCGGGAGGGACCGATGAGCAGTTCTTC.

The chain joins TRBV19 to TRBJ2-6, with TRBD1 matching over 12 bases. With 3 bases clipped from V and 0 bases from J, the junction kept 0 bases outside the gene matches. This CDR3 has 17 amino acids. Per the germline V gene, CDR1 is LNHDA and CDR2 is SQIVND (reference sequence). The CDR3 nucleotides are TGTGCCAGTAGTATGGGACAGGGGGCCTCTGGGGCCAACGTCCTGACTTTC. Translation: CASSMGQGASGANVLTF.

This chain links TRBV10-3 with TRBJ2-7; TRBD2 matches at 9 bases. The V gene end was trimmed by 0 bases and the J gene end by 0 bases; junction bases not matched to a gene: 9. The CDR3 length is 18 residues. CDR1 and CDR2 from the germline V gene are ENHRY and SYGVKD. CDR3 nucleotide sequence: TGTGCCATCAGTGAGTCCCTCTCCTATAGCGGGAGCTCCTACGAGCAGTACTTC. Translation: CAISESLSYSGSSYEQYF.

The rearrangement joins TRBV5-6 to TRBJ2-3; tentatively, D is TRBD2 (7 bases). Per germline, CDR1 SGHDT and CDR2 YYEEEE. V lost 4 bases to trimming and J lost 2 bases, with 14 bases between them. The CDR3 extends over 15 amino acids. The CDR3 is CASSQRDTFTDTQYF. CDR3 sequence (DNA): TGTGCCAGCAGCCAGCGGGACACTTTCACAGATACGCAGTATTTT.

This chain joins TRBV5-5 and TRBJ2-1, with 8 bases fitting TRBD2. Germline loops: CDR1 SGHKS, CDR2 YYEKEE (reference sequence). V shed 2 bases, J shed 4 bases, and the junction held 8 bases outside the gene matches. The CDR3 loop spans 16 amino acids. This chain's CDR3 is CASSFQLAAFYNEQFF. CDR3 DNA: TGTGCCAGCAGCTTCCAACTAGCGGCCTTTTACAATGAGCAGTTCTTC.

The chain carries TRBV4-1 and TRBJ2-1, with 12 bases aligning to TRBD2. With 0 bases clipped from V and 0 bases from J, the junction kept 15 bases outside the gene matches. The CDR3 has 22 residues. Germline lookup yields CDR1 MGHRA and CDR2 YSYEKL. The CDR3 nucleotides are TGCGCCAGCAGCCAAGATCCCCCGAGCGGACTAGCGGGACCGAGCTCCTACAATGAGCAGTTCTTC. Protein: CASSQDPPSGLAGPSSYNEQFF.

This chain links TRBV19 with TRBJ1-1, with TRBD1 identical over 11 bases. The ends lost 5 bases at V and 1 base at J; junction bases unmatched: 3. CDR3 length: 15 residues. CDR1 and CDR2 (germline): LNHDA, SQIVND (reference sequence). The CDR3 bases are TGTGCCAGTAGTTGGGGGACAGGGGGGAACACTGAAGCTTTCTTT. As protein: CASSWGTGGNTEAFF.

The chain is built from TRBV5-1 and TRBJ2-1, with 11 bases that match TRBD2. The germline V gene encodes CDR1 SGHRS and CDR2 YFSETQ. Trimming removed 0 bases from V and 10 bases from J; junction bases left unmatched: 18. The CDR3 is 19 amino acids. As DNA, the CDR3 is TGCGCCAGCAGCTTGGGCCCTACTATAGCGGGAGGGCCGACTCGGGAGCAGTTCTTC. Amino acid sequence: CASSLGPTIAGGPTREQFF.

In the case of this clone: Other DNA sequences from this sample encode an identical CDR3 as well. The genes are TRBV6-6 and TRBJ1-5, with 11 bases fitting TRBD1. Germline values: CDR1 MNHNY, CDR2 SVGAGI (reference sequence). With V trimmed by 9 bases and J by 2 bases, 9 bases remained unmatched. CDR3 size: 16 residues. CDR3 residues: CASSSGQGARNQPQHF. Here the CDR3 DNA reads TGTGCCAGTAGCTCCGGACAGGGGGCTCGCAATCAGCCCCAGCATTTT.

The CDR3 DNA reads as TGTGCCTCAGGGGCAGGGGGCAGCTACGAGCAGTACTTC. Protein sequence: CASGAGGSYEQYF. The chain joins TRBV7-9 to TRBJ2-7, with 8 bases that match TRBD1. Unmatched junction bases numbered 9, after V lost 11 bases and J lost 3 bases. Germline V lookup: CDR1 SEHNR, CDR2 FQNEAQ (reference sequence). The CDR3 sequence is 13 residues long.

This chain links TRBV6-2 or TRBV6-3 with TRBJ2-1, with TRBD2 identical over 8 bases. The CDR3 is 16 residues long. Germline assignment: CDR1 MNHEY and CDR2 SVGEGT. Trimming cost V 6 bases and J 0 bases; bases outside gene matches: 7. This CDR3 reads CASSLRSGSSYNEQFF. The CDR3 DNA sequence: TGTGCCAGCAGCCTAAGAAGCGGGAGCTCCTACAATGAGCAGTTCTTC.

The rearrangement links TRBV19 to TRBJ2-7, with 7 bases lining up with TRBD2. CDR1 LNHDA and CDR2 SQIVND come from the germline V gene (reference sequence). The CDR3 is 13 amino acids. V was clipped by 5 bases and J by 5 bases; unmatched bases: 6. The CDR3 DNA reads as TGTGCCAGTAGTCCCGGGAGGAGGGACGAGCAGTACTTC. Its translation: CASSPGRRDEQYF.

This chain connects TRBV5-4 to TRBJ2-1; 9 nucleotides agree with TRBD2. The germline V gene has CDR1 SGHNT and CDR2 YYREEE (reference sequence). The J segment lost 3 bases and the V segment lost 4 bases, leaving 5 bases of the junction unmatched. This CDR3 is built from 15 residues. CDR3 residues: CASSQASGNYNEQFF. In DNA, the CDR3 is TGTGCCAGCAGCCAGGCTAGCGGGAACTACAATGAGCAGTTCTTC.

This rearrangement joins TRBV18 to TRBJ2-7; 8 positions match TRBD2. The germline V gene encodes CDR1 KGHSH and CDR2 LQKENI. The CDR3 length is 15 residues. V lost 2 bases to trimming and J lost 5 bases; unmatched junction nucleotides: 8. CDR3 sequence (DNA): TGTGCCAGCTCACCATTGAGCGGGAGAAGGAACGAGCAGTACTTC. Its protein product is CASSPLSGRRNEQYF.

The chain has TRBV7-2 and TRBJ2-7; weak D call: TRBD2 (6 bases). V gave up 3 bases and J gave up 7 bases, with 13 bases separating them. Germline values: CDR1 SGHTA, CDR2 FQGNSA. This CDR3 contains 13 residues. The CDR3 DNA sequence: TGTGCCAGCAGCTTTGGCGGGATTGCGGAGCAGTACTTC. It specifies CASSFGGIAEQYF.

V gene TRBV4-3 combines with J gene TRBJ2-5, with 7 nucleotides matching TRBD2. Germline-derived CDR1 and CDR2 are LGHNA and YSLEER. The CDR3 length is 15 residues. V shed 4 bases and J 5 bases; nucleotides not matched to a gene: 10. The CDR3 sequence: CASSLRLWEGETQYF. CDR3 coding DNA: TGCGCCAGCAGCCTGCGTTTATGGGAGGGGGAGACCCAGTACTTC.

V and J are TRBV12-3 or TRBV12-4 and TRBJ1-1; D ambiguous. The CDR3 spans 13 residues. With 3 bases removed from V and 1 base from J, the gap between germline ends came to 6 bases. The CDR3 is CASSFRQNTEAFF. The CDR3 DNA sequence: TGTGCCAGCAGTTTTAGACAGAACACTGAAGCTTTCTTT.

The count of this clone is one. V is TRBV9 and J is TRBJ2-5; 7 positions match TRBD2. The CDR3 totals 14 residues. J gave up 5 bases and V 2 bases, and 6 bases lay outside the gene matches. Germline V gene sequence: CDR1 SGDLS, CDR2 YYNGEE. This chain's CDR3 is CASSVGGFRETQYF. Written as DNA, the CDR3 is TGTGCCAGCAGCGTGGGAGGGTTTCGGGAGACCCAGTACTTC.